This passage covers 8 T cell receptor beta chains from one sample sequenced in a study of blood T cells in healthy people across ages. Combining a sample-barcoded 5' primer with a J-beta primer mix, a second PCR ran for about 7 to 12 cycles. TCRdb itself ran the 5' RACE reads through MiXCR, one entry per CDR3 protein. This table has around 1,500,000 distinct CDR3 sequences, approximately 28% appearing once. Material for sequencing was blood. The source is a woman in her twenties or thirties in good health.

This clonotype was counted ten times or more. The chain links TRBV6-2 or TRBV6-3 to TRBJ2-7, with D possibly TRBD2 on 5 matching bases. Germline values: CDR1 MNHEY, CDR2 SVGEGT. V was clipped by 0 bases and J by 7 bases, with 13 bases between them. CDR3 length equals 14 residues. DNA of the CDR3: TGTGCCAGCAGTTACTCTTGGGAGTCGGGGGAGCAGTACTTC. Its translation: CASSYSWESGEQYF.

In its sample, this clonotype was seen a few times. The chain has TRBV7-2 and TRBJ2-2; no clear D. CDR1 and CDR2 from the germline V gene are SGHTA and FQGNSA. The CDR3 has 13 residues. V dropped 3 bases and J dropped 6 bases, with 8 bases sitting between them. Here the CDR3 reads CASSFGGAGELFF. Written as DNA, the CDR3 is TGTGCCAGCAGCTTTGGTGGGGCCGGGGAGCTGTTTTTT.

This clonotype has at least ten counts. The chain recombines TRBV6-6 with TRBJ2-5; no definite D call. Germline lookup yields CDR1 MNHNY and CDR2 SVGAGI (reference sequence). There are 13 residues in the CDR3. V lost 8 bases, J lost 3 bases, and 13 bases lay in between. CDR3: CASYRPNEETQYF. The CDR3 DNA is TGTGCCAGCTATCGTCCGAATGAAGAGACCCAGTACTTC.

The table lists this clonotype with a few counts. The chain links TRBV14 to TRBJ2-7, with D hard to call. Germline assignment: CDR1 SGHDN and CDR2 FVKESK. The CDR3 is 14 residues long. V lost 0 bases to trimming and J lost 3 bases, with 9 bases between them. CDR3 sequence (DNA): TGTGCCAGCAGCCAAGATCCAACAGTCTACGAGCAGTACTTC. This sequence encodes CASSQDPTVYEQYF. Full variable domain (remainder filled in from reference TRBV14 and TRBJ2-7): EAGVTQFPSHSVIEKGQTVTLRCDPISGHDNLYWYRRVMGKEIKFLLHFVKESKQDESGMPNNRFLAERTGGTYSTLKVQPAELEDSGVYFCASSQDPTVYEQYFGPGTRLTVT.

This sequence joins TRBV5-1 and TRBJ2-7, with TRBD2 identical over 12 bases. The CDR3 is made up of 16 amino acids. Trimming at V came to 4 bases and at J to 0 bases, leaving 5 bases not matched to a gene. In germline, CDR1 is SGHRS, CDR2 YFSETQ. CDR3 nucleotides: TGCGCCAGCAGCATCCGGACTAGCGGGGCCTCCTACGAGCAGTACTTC. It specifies CASSIRTSGASYEQYF.

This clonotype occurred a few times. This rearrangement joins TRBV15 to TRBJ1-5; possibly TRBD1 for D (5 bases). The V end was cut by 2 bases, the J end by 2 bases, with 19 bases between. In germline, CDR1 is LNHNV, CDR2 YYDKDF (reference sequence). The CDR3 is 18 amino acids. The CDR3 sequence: CATSRPGPTIWRNQPQHF. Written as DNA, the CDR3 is TGTGCCACCAGCAGACCGGGACCGACGATTTGGCGCAATCAGCCCCAGCATTTT.

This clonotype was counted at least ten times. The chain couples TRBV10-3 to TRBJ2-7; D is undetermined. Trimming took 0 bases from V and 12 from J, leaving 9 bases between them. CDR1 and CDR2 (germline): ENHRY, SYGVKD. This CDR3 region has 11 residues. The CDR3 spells CAISESAARYF. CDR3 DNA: TGTGCCATCAGTGAGTCGGCGGCTCGGTACTTC.

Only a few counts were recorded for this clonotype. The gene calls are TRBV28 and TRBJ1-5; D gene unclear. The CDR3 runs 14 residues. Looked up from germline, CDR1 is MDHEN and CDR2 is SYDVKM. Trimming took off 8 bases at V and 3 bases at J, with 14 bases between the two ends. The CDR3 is CASLPSNPNQPQHF. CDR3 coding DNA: TGTGCCAGCCTTCCCTCAAATCCCAATCAGCCCCAGCATTTT.